This is a list of T cell receptor beta chains from one sample in a study of T-cell reconstitution after alpha-beta-depleted transplantation in children. TCRdb independently ran MiXCR on the PCR reads; one entry per CDR3 protein. The sample shows a few hundred thousand distinct CDR3 sequences, about 26% of them seen only once. The specimen comprised PBMCs, sampled before TCRalphabeta/CD19-depleted stem cell transplant. These receptors all come from a girl aged 2 to 9 with Fanconi anemia, due to receive a stem cell transplant. Each CDR3 is given with its conserved first and last residue. The D gene is left open where the match is weak. Clone size appears in some rows only: once, few, many, or a class for an expanded clone.

abundance	v_gene	j_gene	d_gene	CDR3nt	CDR3aa
many	TRBV9	TRBJ2-1	NA	TGTGCCAGCAGCGTAGTCGGAAACAATGAGCAGTTCTTC	CASSVVGNNEQFF
NA	TRBV6-5	TRBJ1-1	TRBD1	TGTGCCAGCAGTTTGGGACAGGGGCGCATGAACACTGAAGCTTTCTTT	CASSLGQGRMNTEAFF
NA	TRBV12-2	TRBJ1-6	NA	TGTGCAAGTCGCTTGAATTGGGGGCCGAATAATTCACCCCTCCACTTT	CASRLNWGPNNSPLHF
NA	TRBV28	TRBJ1-2	TRBD1	TGTGCCAGCACTTCCGGGACAGTGAACTATGGCTACACCTTC	CASTSGTVNYGYTF
NA	TRBV4-2	TRBJ2-1	TRBD1	TGTGCCAGCAGCCAAGATCTGTGGGACAGGTCTTGGGAGCAGTTCTTC	CASSQDLWDRSWEQFF
many	TRBV13	TRBJ2-7	TRBD2	TGTGCCAGCAGCCCTAGTGGGGGACTAGCGGGAGGGAGCTCCTACGAGCAGTACTTC	CASSPSGGLAGGSSYEQYF
many	TRBV29-1	TRBJ2-5	NA	TGCAGCGTCGGAGTAGCGACCCAGTACTTC	CSVGVATQYF
many	TRBV29-1	TRBJ2-5	TRBD1	TGCAGCGCCCTGGACAGGGTCGTAGAGACCCAGTACTTC	CSALDRVVETQYF
many	TRBV20-1	TRBJ2-1	TRBD2	TGCAGTGCTAGTTTTTTAGGACTAGCGGGGGGGCCGAGGAATGAGCAGTTCTTC	CSASFLGLAGGPRNEQFF
NA	TRBV7-2	TRBJ2-3	TRBD2	TGTGCCAGCAGCACCAGACTAGCGGGGGGCTTTCCCACTAGCACAGATACGCAGTATTTT	CASSTRLAGGFPTSTDTQYF
NA	TRBV3-1	TRBJ1-3	NA	TGTGCCAGCTGGTCTTCAGGGGCGTCAACTGGAAACACCATATATTTT	CASWSSGASTGNTIYF
NA	TRBV7-3	TRBJ2-3	NA	TGTGCCAGCAGCTTATTGTCTAGGACGGGCTCAGATACGCAGTATTTT	CASSLLSRTGSDTQYF
few	TRBV20-1	TRBJ2-1	NA	TGCAGTGCTAGAGATGGGCAGTACCCCTACAATGAGCAGTTCTTC	CSARDGQYPYNEQFF
NA	TRBV29-1	TRBJ1-1	TRBD1	TGCAGCGTCAGGGGGCTGAACACTGAAGCTTTCTTT	CSVRGLNTEAFF
NA	TRBV19	TRBJ2-7	TRBD1	TGTGCCAGTAGGGACAGGGGGCGTCAAGAGCAGTACTTC	CASRDRGRQEQYF
NA	TRBV7-6	TRBJ2-2	TRBD2	TGTGCCAGCAGCTTAGCGCGACTAGCGGGATACACCGGGGAGCTGTTTTTT	CASSLARLAGYTGELFF
many	TRBV10-3	TRBJ2-7	TRBD2	TGTGCCATCAGCCCGGGACTAGCGGGAGTCACCTACGAGCAGTACTTC	CAISPGLAGVTYEQYF
few	TRBV29-1	TRBJ1-2	NA	TGCAGCGTTGATCTCAGCCTAGGCTACACCTTC	CSVDLSLGYTF
few	TRBV28	TRBJ1-5	NA	TGTGCCAGCAGTTTACCCAATCAGCCCCAGCATTTT	CASSLPNQPQHF
few	TRBV20-1	TRBJ2-1	NA	TGCAGTGCTAGTGGGGGGTTGGGGCGACACTACAATGAGCAGTTCTTC	CSASGGLGRHYNEQFF
NA	TRBV2	TRBJ1-6	NA	TGTGCCAGCAGTGTTGCAGGGGCCGGCAACTATAATTCACCCCTCCACTTT	CASSVAGAGNYNSPLHF
NA	TRBV12-3/TRBV12-4	TRBJ1-2	NA	TGTGCCAGCAGCCCCCACCCTAACTATGGCTACACCTTC	CASSPHPNYGYTF
few	TRBV3-1	TRBJ2-1	TRBD2	TGTGCCAGCAGCCAAGCCATCCCCCGCGGGAGGTTTGATGAGCAGTTCTTC	CASSQAIPRGRFDEQFF
few	TRBV7-9	TRBJ2-7	TRBD1	TGTGCCAGCAGTTATGTCGGGACAGGGCTCGACGAGCAGTACTTC	CASSYVGTGLDEQYF
NA	TRBV2	TRBJ2-7	NA	TGTGCCACCAACCTAGATTACGAGCAGTACTTC	CATNLDYEQYF
many	TRBV12-3/TRBV12-4	TRBJ2-7	NA	TGTGCCAGCAGGTCAGGAGACGAGCAGTACTTC	CASRSGDEQYF
few	TRBV11-2	TRBJ2-7	TRBD1	TGTGCCAGCAGCTTAAGGCAGGGACAGGGGCTTTCTTACGAGCAGTACTTC	CASSLRQGQGLSYEQYF
many	TRBV12-3/TRBV12-4	TRBJ2-1	NA	TGTGCCAGCAGTTGGGGCGGGACGGGGGCCTACAATGAGCAGTTCTTC	CASSWGGTGAYNEQFF
many	TRBV29-1	TRBJ2-2	TRBD1	TGCAGCGTTGGACAGGGCACCCCCGGGGAGCTGTTTTTT	CSVGQGTPGELFF